The present TCR beta chain was sequenced within a study of OX40 agonist ivuxolimab in advanced cancers. Study details: The study treated patients with ivuxolimab, an agonistic anti-OX40 (CD134) antibody. One hepatocellular carcinoma and a couple of cutaneous melanoma patients partially responded. The study, taken as a whole, reports: Blood T cells, both CD4+ and CD8+, expanded clonally by week 6 at 0.1 to 3.0 mg/kg.

The table came from immunoSEQ multiplex PCR; TCRdb's copy has only in-frame clones and leaves some out. The sample contains 150,000 to 170,000 clones, 94% of which appear only once. Worth noting for this clone: Its antigen is not known.

Losses at the gene ends were 4 bases for V and 2 bases for J; bases not matched to a gene: 6. The germline CDR1 and CDR2 sequences are SGHDT and YYEEEE. The CDR3 length is 16 residues. The V call is TRBV5-6, the J call TRBJ1-6; 7 bases map to TRBD1. The material sequenced was CD4+ or CD8+ T cells sorted from blood, taken in a trial of the OX40 agonist ivuxolimab. The sequence was collected from an adult with an advanced solid tumor such as melanoma, head and neck, liver or kidney cancer. As DNA, the CDR3 is TGTGCCAGCAGCCCACAGGGGTACACCTATAATTCACCCCTCCACTTT. Its translation: CASSPQGYTYNSPLHF.